Reported below is one TCR beta chain. Antigen unknown. The conserved phenylalanine or tryptophan normally closing the CDR3 is absent here, so this likely arose from a read error. No DNA is shown, since the ends of the CDR3 on it are uncertain; the CDR3 is the one TCRdb lists. Using genomic DNA as the template, TCR beta VDJ and CDR3 profiling was carried out. From the reads, TCRdb called clonotypes with MiXCR, one entry per CDR3 protein. Counted here are approximately 250,000 distinct CDR3 sequences, roughly 82% occurring once; the ten biggest clones make up 42%. These data originate in a study of CD8+CD57+ T cells in acquired aplastic anemia. Background on the study: The mean DNA yield obtained from sorted CD4+ and CD8+ cells came to 3 to 3.5 ug. General study results and limits: Researchers report that around 31 CD8+ CDR3 sequences appeared in both patients and controls.

Per the germline V gene, CDR1 is SGDLS and CDR2 is YYNGEE. The CDR3 is 13 amino acids long, termini counted. The authors sequenced patients whose flow cytometry had shown CD8+CD57+ cell expansion. There were no patients without severe acquired aplastic anemia. The receptor was isolated from a human donor with aplastic anemia. V and J are TRBV9 and TRBJ2-3; the table's D call, TRBD1, has no DNA check behind it. The sample consisted of sorted CD4+, CD8+, or CD8+CD57+ T cells (not recorded which) from PBMCs. This CDR3 is CASSKADRALNEI.